These 24 T cell receptor beta chains were all obtained from the same sample, sequenced in a study of shared clonotypes between healthy human individuals. Sequencing used immunoSEQ multiplex PCR; TCRdb keeps in-frame clones, though not all of them. The profile shows more than 2 million clones, 85% to 95% of them singletons. The sequenced sample was naive CD4+ T cells sorted from blood. Regarding subset: CD45RA+ positively selected. Receptors were obtained from a man aged 18 to 29 in good health.

This sequence joins TRBV7-2 and TRBJ2-7; either TRBD1 or TRBD2 may fit D (6 bases each). V was clipped by 5 bases and J by 7 bases, with 24 bases between them. This CDR3 is 16 amino acids long. The germline V gene encodes CDR1 SGHTA and CDR2 FQGNSA. The CDR3 loop reads CASSTPRGPPPVEQYF. The CDR3 DNA reads TGTGCCAGCAGCACCCCTCGGGGGCCACCACCCGTGGAGCAGTACTTC.

This sequence joins TRBV5-1 and TRBJ1-1; D ambiguous. This CDR3 spans 13 amino acids. Trimming took off 1 base at V and 4 bases at J, with 8 bases between the two ends. Per the germline V gene, CDR1 is SGHRS and CDR2 is YFSETQ. In DNA form, the CDR3 reads TGCGCCAGCAGCTTGACCATAGGCACTGAAGCTTTCTTT. This encodes CASSLTIGTEAFF.

On this clone: The conserved phenylalanine or tryptophan is not found at the CDR3 terminus, so this likely reflects a read error. It is unclear where the CDR3 begins or ends on the DNA, so no DNA is shown, and the CDR3 is as TCRdb lists it. This chain joins TRBV13 and TRBJ1-1; TRBD1, the table's D call, lacks a check against the DNA. The CDR3 length equals 12 residues, ends included. Per germline, CDR1 PRHDT and CDR2 FYEKMQ (reference sequence). CDR3 region: CASSLGTGGPIC.

The rearrangement joins TRBV27 to TRBJ1-2, with D possibly TRBD1 on 5 matching bases. This CDR3 contains 16 residues. Per the germline V gene, CDR1 is MNHEY and CDR2 is SMNVEV (reference sequence). Trimming removed 4 bases at V and 6 bases at J, with 21 bases between. CDR3 sequence (DNA): TGTGCCAGCAGTTCCCCTCTGGCAGGGCGGCTTGATGGCTACACCTTC. It yields the protein CASSSPLAGRLDGYTF.

The genes are TRBV6-1 and TRBJ2-1; D may be TRBD1 (6 bases). Looked up from germline, CDR1 is MNHNS and CDR2 is SASEGT. V was trimmed by 4 bases and J by 3 bases, leaving 19 bases between them. The CDR3 runs to 17 residues. As DNA, the CDR3 is TGTGCCAGCAGTGGGCGTGCTGGCAGGGGAGTCTACAATGAGCAGTTCTTC. Translating gives CASSGRAGRGVYNEQFF.

The sample holds a few counts of this clone. The rearrangement uses TRBV6-5 and TRBJ1-6; 8 positions match TRBD1. Germline assignment: CDR1 MNHEY and CDR2 SVGAGI. V lost 6 bases, J lost 9 bases, and 10 bases stayed unmatched. The CDR3 runs to 15 residues. This chain's CDR3 is CASSTDREFFSPLHF. CDR3 bases: TGTGCCAGCAGCACGGACAGGGAGTTTTTTTCACCCCTCCACTTT.

The chain couples TRBV29-1 to TRBJ2-5; D is uncertain. Germline CDR1 and CDR2: SQVTM and ANQGSEA. The CDR3 runs to 13 residues. The V end was cut by 3 bases, the J end by 5 bases, with 13 bases between. The CDR3 loop is CSVEARLSETQYF. CDR3 DNA: TGCAGCGTTGAGGCCCGATTAAGTGAGACCCAGTACTTC. The full variable domain, rest sourced from reference TRBV29-1 and TRBJ2-5, is SAVISQKPSRDICQRGTSLTIQCQVDSQVTMMFWYRQQPGQSLTLIATANQGSEATYESGFVIDKFPISRPNLTFSTLTVSNMSPEDSSIYLCSVEARLSETQYFGPGTRLLVL.

This chain uses TRBV6-6 with TRBJ1-2; D unresolved. Trimming cost V 6 bases and J 0 bases, with 14 bases left between them. Germline lookup yields CDR1 MNHNY and CDR2 SVGAGI (reference sequence). The CDR3 extends over 15 amino acids. The chain's CDR3 is CASRHDRDPNYGYTF. CDR3 nucleotide sequence: TGTGCCAGCAGACACGACCGCGACCCTAACTATGGCTACACCTTC.

This rearrangement joins TRBV9 to TRBJ2-2; D is perhaps TRBD2 (6 bases). The CDR3 extends over 15 amino acids. Trimming shortened V by 2 bases and J by 4 bases, and 12 bases separated the two germline ends. In germline, CDR1 is SGDLS, CDR2 YYNGEE. The CDR3 DNA reads TGTGCCAGCAGCGTGGACGGGAGCCGCACCGGGGAGCTGTTTTTT. It yields the protein CASSVDGSRTGELFF.

The chain employs TRBV28 and TRBJ1-1; perhaps TRBD1 as D (6 bases). CDR1 and CDR2 from the germline V gene are MDHEN and SYDVKM. The CDR3 sequence is 14 residues long. V lost 7 bases to trimming and J lost 2 bases, with 14 bases between them. The CDR3 sequence is CASIRRTVNTEAFF. The CDR3 bases are TGTGCCAGCATTCGGAGGACAGTAAACACTGAAGCTTTCTTT.

The gene calls are TRBV5-1 and TRBJ2-5, with D uncertain. Trimming took off 0 bases at V and 2 bases at J, with 5 bases between the two ends. CDR1 is SGHRS, CDR2 YFSETQ, per germline. The CDR3 consists of 13 residues. In DNA form, the CDR3 reads TGCGCCAGCAGCTTGGCCGATCAAGAGACCCAGTACTTC. Protein: CASSLADQETQYF. Using reference TRBV5-1 and TRBJ2-5 for the parts outside the CDR3, the full variable domain is KAGVTQTPRYLIKTRGQQVTLSCSPISGHRSVSWYQQTPGQGLQFLFEYFSETQRNKGNFPGRFSGRQFSNSRSEMNVSTLELGDSALYLCASSLADQETQYFGPGTRLLVL.

The rearrangement uses TRBV25-1 and TRBJ2-7; possible D gene TRBD1, 6 bases. CDR1 MGHDK and CDR2 SYGVNS come from the germline V gene. V lost 3 bases and J 2 bases, leaving 11 bases between the germline ends. The CDR3 totals 14 residues. As DNA, the CDR3 is TGTGCCAGCAGTGATCGGACAGCCACCTACGAGCAGTACTTC. Its translation: CASSDRTATYEQYF.

This rearrangement joins TRBV6-6 to TRBJ1-4, with D unclear. In germline, CDR1 is MNHNY, CDR2 SVGAGI (reference sequence). V gave up 0 bases and J gave up 0 bases, with 2 bases separating them. The CDR3 extends over 14 amino acids. As DNA, the CDR3 is TGTGCCAGCAGTTACTCAACAACTAATGAAAAACTGTTTTTT. Translating it yields CASSYSTTNEKLFF.

The rearrangement links TRBV6-5 to TRBJ2-7, with a tentative D call TRBD2 (5 bases). Trimming took 0 bases from V and 3 from J, leaving 12 bases between them. The CDR3 loop spans 15 amino acids. Per the germline V gene, CDR1 is MNHEY and CDR2 is SVGAGI. CDR3 DNA: TGTGCCAGCAGTTACTCTTGGGAGAAGAGCTACGAGCAGTACTTC. This gives the protein CASSYSWEKSYEQYF.

The chain has TRBV10-3 and TRBJ1-6, with D possibly matching TRBD1 (6 bases). Germline loops: CDR1 ENHRY, CDR2 SYGVKD. Trimming left V 6 bases short and J 0 bases short, with 15 bases between. CDR3 length: 17 residues. CDR3 residues: CAIRGGAESSYNSPLHF. DNA of the CDR3: TGTGCCATCAGGGGGGGGGCAGAAAGCTCCTATAATTCACCCCTCCACTTT.

CDR3 in amino acids: CASSQGLVPSYEQYF. The CDR3 DNA is TGCGCCAGCAGCCAAGGACTAGTGCCCTCCTACGAGCAGTACTTC. The V and J genes are TRBV4-1 and TRBJ2-7; possibly TRBD2 for D (6 bases). The germline V gene encodes CDR1 MGHRA and CDR2 YSYEKL. The V gene lost 1 base and the J gene lost 0 bases, with 10 bases spanning the gap. CDR3 length: 15 amino acids.

Remarks on this clone: This same CDR3 is encoded by further DNA sequences in the sample. This chain joins TRBV6-5 and TRBJ1-6, with TRBD1 identical over 7 bases. The V and J ends lost 5 bases and 6 bases, in that order; junction bases with no gene match: 1. The CDR3 covers 13 residues. The germline V gene has CDR1 MNHEY and CDR2 SVGAGI. The CDR3 sequence is CASSPGGNSPLHF. For the CDR3, the DNA is TGTGCCAGCAGTCCAGGGGGTAATTCACCCCTCCACTTT.

V and J are TRBV11-2 and TRBJ1-3; D uncertain. The length of the CDR3 is 17 residues. Germline-derived CDR1 and CDR2 are SGHAT and FQNNGV. V was clipped by 2 bases and J by 0 bases, with 14 bases between them. The CDR3 DNA sequence: TGTGCCAGCAGCTTAAGCCCCCCTTGGGGCTCTGGAAACACCATATATTTT. Its translation: CASSLSPPWGSGNTIYF.

This chain uses TRBV13 with TRBJ2-7; D is possibly TRBD1 or TRBD2 (6 bases each). Germline V gene data show CDR1 as PRHDT and CDR2 as FYEKMQ (reference sequence). The CDR3 loop spans 14 amino acids. V was shortened by 0 bases and J by 3 bases, with 9 bases between the two germline ends. CDR3 DNA sequence: TGTGCCAGCAGCTTAGGAGGGGGAGGCTACGAGCAGTACTTC. The encoded protein is CASSLGGGGYEQYF.

This clone was detected once. The rearrangement joins TRBV18 to TRBJ2-3; 9 nucleotides match TRBD1. Trimming at V came to 3 bases and at J to 5 bases, leaving 6 bases not matched to a gene. This CDR3 contains 15 residues. Germline CDR1 KGHSH, CDR2 LQKENI. This chain's CDR3 is CASSPIQGARDTQYF. The CDR3 DNA reads TGTGCCAGCTCACCGATACAGGGGGCCAGAGATACGCAGTATTTT.

This clone appeared a single time. V and J are TRBV9 and TRBJ2-3, with no clear D. The CDR3 has 15 amino acids. Germline V gene data show CDR1 as SGDLS and CDR2 as YYNGEE. Trimming cost V 0 bases and J 2 bases, with 10 bases left between them. This CDR3 is CASSVGRRATDTQYF. CDR3 sequence (DNA): TGTGCCAGCAGCGTAGGAAGAAGAGCCACAGATACGCAGTATTTT.

This rearrangement joins TRBV4-2 to TRBJ2-5; 10 nucleotides match TRBD2. Germline assignment: CDR1 LGHNA and CDR2 YNFKEQ. Losses at the gene ends were 0 bases for V and 2 bases for J; bases not matched to a gene: 18. The CDR3 contains 21 residues. The CDR3 region is CASSQDKGLAGGQQTQETQYF. CDR3 bases: TGTGCCAGCAGCCAAGATAAGGGATTAGCGGGGGGACAGCAAACTCAAGAGACCCAGTACTTC.

This sequence joins TRBV6-5 and TRBJ1-1; 9 bases map to TRBD1. CDR1 and CDR2 from the germline V gene are MNHEY and SVGAGI. The junction had 8 bases not matched to a gene; V was cut back by 6 bases and J by 6 bases. CDR3 length equals 14 residues. The CDR3 here is CASRDGTGPPEAFF. The CDR3 DNA is TGTGCCAGCAGAGATGGGACAGGGCCGCCTGAAGCTTTCTTT.

V gene TRBV19 combines with J gene TRBJ2-2; D unresolved. The CDR3 loop spans 15 amino acids. Germline V lookup: CDR1 LNHDA, CDR2 SQIVND (reference sequence). The V gene lost 9 bases and the J gene lost 5 bases, with 19 bases spanning the gap. The CDR3 loop reads CASKIGQERTGELFF. The CDR3, as DNA: TGTGCCAGCAAGATAGGTCAGGAAAGGACCGGGGAGCTGTTTTTT.